This T cell receptor beta chain was documented in a study of cytomegalovirus exposure and HLA in healthy donors. PCR employed 60 Vbeta and 13 Jbeta primers. Using immunoSEQ multiplex PCR, the repertoire was profiled, and TCRdb retains in-frame clones only, with some absent. The sample has about 180,000 clones; 85% are singletons. The CDR3 loop spans 16 amino acids. Trimming took off 5 bases at V and 6 bases at J, with 19 bases between the two ends. CDR1 and CDR2 (germline): SEHNR, FQNEAQ (reference sequence). The study, taken as a whole, reports: Prediction of most subjects' HLA-A and HLA-B alleles by TCR beta sequences was reportedly accurate. In the analysis, some V segments, TRBV6-2 and TRBV6-3 included, were excluded as indistinguishable. Overall, around 160 TCR beta chains were annotated as cytomegalovirus-associated. The Asian-associated ancestry cluster reportedly had fewer N-insertions than the approximately 670-donor mean in a later analysis.

A remark on this clone: Its cognate antigen is unknown.

This clonotype originated in a boy under 10 years old in good health and CMV-seronegative. What was sequenced was PBMCs. The J gene is TRBJ2-2, the V gene TRBV7-9; the D gene is possibly TRBD1 (5 bases). CDR3 residues: CASSPKGDGAPGELFF. The CDR3 nucleotides read TGTGCCAGCAGCCCAAAAGGCGATGGGGCTCCCGGGGAGCTGTTTTTT.